A single sample gave rise to the 19 T cell receptor beta chains below, sequenced in a study of T cells after yellow fever vaccination. TCRdb reprocessed the 5' RACE reads with MiXCR, giving one entry per CDR3 protein. Altogether about 360,000 distinct CDR3 sequences are present, 6.2% being singletons, with the ten largest covering 15%. Sequencing used PBMCs, obtained 5 days after the yellow fever booster vaccination. Receptors were obtained from a man aged 30-40 years who received the YFV17D yellow fever vaccine.

There are many counts of this clonotype. The chain combines TRBV7-9 with TRBJ2-3, with D possibly being TRBD1 (6 bases). Germline CDR1 and CDR2: SEHNR and FQNEAQ (reference sequence). Trimming left V 9 bases short and J 1 base short, with 11 bases between. This CDR3 has 13 residues. The CDR3 sequence is CASGDKGTDTQYF. The CDR3 DNA is TGTGCCAGTGGGGACAAAGGCACAGATACGCAGTATTTT.

This clonotype was counted between two and nine times. The rearrangement uses TRBV27 and TRBJ2-3, with D perhaps assigned TRBD1 or TRBD2 (5 bases each). Germline V gene data show CDR1 as MNHEY and CDR2 as SMNVEV (reference sequence). CDR3 length equals 18 residues. V lost 5 bases and J lost 5, with 26 bases in between. For the CDR3, the DNA is TGTGCCAGCAGTCCCGCGCCATGGACGGGACCACCCAGAGATACGCAGTATTTT. This sequence encodes CASSPAPWTGPPRDTQYF.

This clonotype was detected only a few times. The rearrangement joins TRBV2 to TRBJ2-7; D remains ambiguous. V dropped 4 bases and J dropped 2 bases, with 6 bases sitting between them. The CDR3 extends over 12 amino acids. Germline V gives CDR1 SNHLY, CDR2 FYNNEI. The chain's CDR3 is CASSAETYEQYF. CDR3 bases: TGTGCCAGCAGTGCCGAGACCTACGAGCAGTACTTC. Combining the CDR3 with reference TRBV2 and TRBJ2-7 gives the whole variable domain EPEVTQTPSHQVTQMGQEVILRCVPISNHLYFYWYRQILGQKVEFLVSFYNNEISEKSEIFDDQFSVERPDGSNFTLKIRSTKLEDSAMYFCASSAETYEQYFGPGTRLTVT.

This clonotype showed up just a few times. The chain is built from TRBV7-2 and TRBJ2-1; 7 positions agree with TRBD2. The V segment lost 4 bases and the J segment 11 bases; nucleotides outside the gene matches: 11. Looked up from germline, CDR1 is SGHTA and CDR2 is FQGNSA. This CDR3 is 14 amino acids long. The CDR3 sequence: CASSSDHPGRQQFF. DNA for the CDR3: TGTGCCAGCAGCTCCGACCACCCCGGGAGGCAGCAGTTCTTC.

The V and J genes are TRBV9 and TRBJ2-1; perhaps D is TRBD1 or TRBD2 (5 bases each). This CDR3 is 13 amino acids long. Trimming took 0 bases from V and 8 from J, leaving 9 bases between them. Germline loops: CDR1 SGDLS, CDR2 YYNGEE. In DNA form, the CDR3 reads TGTGCCAGCAGCGTAGATAGAGGGGATGAGCAGTTCTTC. It encodes CASSVDRGDEQFF.

The chain employs TRBV2 and TRBJ2-7, with D tentatively TRBD1 (5 bases). The germline V gene encodes CDR1 SNHLY and CDR2 FYNNEI. The CDR3 covers 14 residues. The V and J ends lost 4 bases and 4 bases respectively, with 14 bases between them. CDR3 loop: CASSGQGYSYEQYF. DNA for the CDR3: TGTGCCAGCAGTGGGCAGGGTTATTCTTACGAGCAGTACTTC.

The chain uses TRBV20-1 and TRBJ2-1, with TRBD2 matching 10 bases. V gave up 4 bases and J gave up 8 bases; unmatched junction bases: 5. CDR1 is DFQATT and CDR2 is SNEGSKA in the germline V gene (reference sequence). The CDR3 extends over 13 amino acids. As DNA, the CDR3 is TGCAGTGCTAATAGCGGGAGGAAGGATGAGCAGTTCTTC. Translated, it gives CSANSGRKDEQFF.

This clonotype appeared many times. The gene calls are TRBV5-6 and TRBJ2-7; D remains ambiguous. Trimming left V 2 bases short and J 4 bases short, with 13 bases between. This CDR3 spans 14 amino acids. Germline assignment: CDR1 SGHDT and CDR2 YYEEEE. In DNA, the CDR3 is TGTGCCAGCAGCTTTTCTCCTGAAGGTTACGAGCAGTACTTC. Its translation: CASSFSPEGYEQYF.

This clonotype came up a few times. This sequence joins TRBV4-3 and TRBJ1-4; D is unclear. The CDR3 consists of 16 residues. Trimming removed 0 bases from V and 3 bases from J, with 11 bases in between. CDR1 and CDR2 from the germline V gene are LGHNA and YSLEER. The CDR3 is CASSQDPRMPNEKLFF. In DNA, the CDR3 is TGCGCCAGCAGCCAAGATCCCAGAATGCCTAATGAAAAACTGTTTTTT.

This clonotype has a count of ten or more. This chain uses TRBV7-2 with TRBJ2-7, with 7 positions matching TRBD1. V was clipped by 2 bases and J by 2 bases; unmatched bases: 6. From germline, CDR1 is SGHTA and CDR2 FQGNSA. CDR3 length: 15 residues. This chain's CDR3 is CASSLQGEMPYEQYF. The DNA for the CDR3 is TGTGCCAGCAGCTTACAGGGGGAGATGCCCTACGAGCAGTACTTC. Filled out from reference TRBV7-2 and TRBJ2-7, the complete variable domain reads GAGVSQSPSNKVTEKGKDVELRCDPISGHTALYWYRQSLGQGLEFLIYFQGNSAPDKSGLPSDRFSAERTGGSVSTLTIQRTQQEDSAVYLCASSLQGEMPYEQYFGPGTRLTVT.

This clonotype was detected only a few times. V gene TRBV29-1 combines with J gene TRBJ2-5, with 9 bases that match TRBD1. The trim removed 6 bases at V and 1 base at J, leaving 6 bases unmatched. Looked up from germline, CDR1 is SQVTM and CDR2 is ANQGSEA. This CDR3 has 14 amino acids. The CDR3 here is CSVTGTGPQETQYF. In DNA form, the CDR3 reads TGCAGCGTCACCGGGACAGGGCCCCAAGAGACCCAGTACTTC.

This clonotype was observed a handful of times. V gene TRBV5-1 combines with J gene TRBJ2-5, with TRBD1 as a possible D gene (5 bases). The CDR3 spans 14 residues. Germline CDR1 SGHRS, CDR2 YFSETQ. Deletions cut 4 bases from V and 3 bases from J, with 13 bases between. The CDR3 spells CASSAARAEETQYF. CDR3 coding DNA: TGCGCCAGCAGCGCCGCCAGGGCAGAAGAGACCCAGTACTTC.

This clonotype was counted only a few times. The chain couples TRBV9 to TRBJ2-2, with a possible D match to TRBD1 (5 bases). The CDR3 consists of 13 residues. The germline V gene has CDR1 SGDLS and CDR2 YYNGEE. Trimming took 3 bases from V and 6 from J, leaving 9 bases between them. Written as DNA, the CDR3 is TGTGCCAGCAGCGCCAGGGAACCCGGGGAGCTGTTTTTT. Translation gives CASSAREPGELFF.

This clonotype was found a few times. The rearrangement links TRBV6-5 to TRBJ2-7, with D possibly matching TRBD2 (5 bases). There are 16 residues in the CDR3. Germline-derived CDR1 and CDR2 are MNHEY and SVGAGI. V was cut by 0 bases and J by 2 bases, with 14 bases left in between. The CDR3 DNA follows: TGTGCCAGCAGTTACTCGTATGGGAGTCCGCCCTACGAGCAGTACTTC. The encoded protein is CASSYSYGSPPYEQYF.

This rearrangement joins TRBV21-1 to TRBJ2-7; whether TRBD1, the table's D call, matches the DNA was not checked. TRBV21-1 is a listed pseudogene. The CDR3 extends over 13 amino acids. In nucleotides, the CDR3 is TGTGCCAGCAGCGCCCCAAGACTCTCGGAGCAGTACTTC. This encodes CASSAPRLSEQYF.

This clonotype came up a few times. The chain links TRBV5-5 to TRBJ2-3, with TRBD2 identical over 7 bases. Looked up from germline, CDR1 is SGHKS and CDR2 is YYEKEE (reference sequence). CDR3 length equals 15 residues. The J segment lost 4 bases and the V segment lost 0 bases, leaving 5 bases of the junction unmatched. This chain's CDR3 is CASSLGPRESDTQYF. CDR3 nucleotides: TGTGCCAGCAGCTTGGGTCCGCGGGAGTCAGATACGCAGTATTTT.

This clonotype was observed many times. The genes are TRBV29-1 and TRBJ2-5; weak D call: TRBD1 (5 bases). Germline values: CDR1 SQVTM, CDR2 ANQGSEA. The CDR3 has 13 residues. Trimming stripped 6 bases from V and 5 bases from J, with 16 bases between. The CDR3 region is CSVDSTGIETQYF. In nucleotides, the CDR3 is TGCAGCGTGGATTCAACAGGAATCGAGACCCAGTACTTC.

The V and J genes are TRBV11-2 and TRBJ2-3; D gene unclear. Trimming stripped 0 bases from V and 6 bases from J, with 4 bases between. CDR1 is SGHAT, CDR2 FQNNGV, per germline. The length of the CDR3 is 12 residues. The CDR3 nucleotides are TGTGCCAGCAGCTTAGAGATGGATACGCAGTATTTT. Its protein product is CASSLEMDTQYF. Drawing the rest from reference TRBV11-2 and TRBJ2-3, the complete variable domain is EAGVAQSPRYKIIEKRQSVAFWCNPISGHATLYWYQQILGQGPKLLIQFQNNGVVDDSQLPKDRFSAERLKGVDSTLKIQPAKLEDSAVYLCASSLEMDTQYFGPGTRLTVL.

This chain joins TRBV6-1 and TRBJ2-7; 7 nucleotides agree with TRBD2. This CDR3 comprises 14 residues. V shed 6 bases and J 4 bases; nucleotides not matched to a gene: 9. The germline gives CDR1 MNHNS, CDR2 SASEGT. Written as DNA, the CDR3 is TGTGCCAGCAGGGCTGCTAGCGGACCGTACGAGCAGTACTTC. This sequence encodes CASRAASGPYEQYF.